Described below is a single TCR beta chain sequence and its context. These data belong to a study of blood T cell repertoires in COVID-19. Germline assignment: CDR1 LNHNV and CDR2 YYDKDF (reference sequence). The CDR3 runs 17 residues. V dropped 0 bases and J dropped 5 bases, with 16 bases sitting between them. Data came from immunoSEQ multiplex PCR; TCRdb stores just in-frame clones and leaves some out. The sample has approximately 200,000 clones, 65% to 85% seen once; the top ten hold over 9.5%. The V gene is TRBV15, the J gene TRBJ1-4, with D perhaps matching TRBD1 (6 bases). This clonotype was sampled from a woman aged 80 or older with acute or convalescent COVID-19. The source material was peripheral blood. The CDR3 DNA is TGTGCCACCAGCAGAGAGGTTGGAACAGGGTTGAATGAAAAACTGTTTTTT. It translates to CATSREVGTGLNEKLFF. Looking up the rest from reference TRBV15 and TRBJ1-4 gives the full variable domain: DAMVIQNPRYQVTQFGKPVTLSCSQTLNHNVMYWYQQKSSQAPKLLFHYYDKDFNNEADTPDNFQSRRPNTSFCFLDIRSPGLGDTAMYLCATSREVGTGLNEKLFFGSGTQLSVL.